A single sample is the source of the 28 T cell receptor beta chains below, sequenced in a study of CD4 T cells in relation to SARS-CoV-2 and coronaviruses. No cognate antigen is known for these TCRs. Assay: immunoSEQ multiplex PCR; the TCRdb copy retains only in-frame clones and omits some. The table has some 40,000 clones, under 80% seen once. Sequenced sample: memory CD4+ T cells from PBMCs, cultured in vitro. All receptors come from an adult with COVID-19.

This clone appeared once. The V and J genes are TRBV18 and TRBJ1-3; D remains unclear. V was clipped by 3 bases and J by 0 bases, with 9 bases between them. Germline CDR1 KGHSH, CDR2 LQKENI. The CDR3 has 15 residues. This CDR3 reads CASSPTSVSGNTIYF. In DNA form, the CDR3 reads TGTGCCAGCTCACCCACATCTGTCTCTGGAAACACCATATATTTT.

The chain recombines TRBV14 with TRBJ2-3; D not resolved. The CDR3 sequence is 13 residues long. The germline V gene has CDR1 SGHDN and CDR2 FVKESK. Trimming stripped 3 bases from V and 5 bases from J, with 9 bases between. CDR3 sequence (DNA): TGTGCCAGCAGCCATCCCGAGGAAGATACGCAGTATTTT. It is translated as CASSHPEEDTQYF.

The CDR3 coding sequence is TGTGCCAGCAGTTTCCGGGTGTTAATAGACAATGAGCAGTTCTTC. Translated, it gives CASSFRVLIDNEQFF. V usage is TRBV27 and J usage is TRBJ2-1; no clear D gene. This CDR3 comprises 15 residues. Trimming took off 3 bases at V and 5 bases at J, with 14 bases between the two ends. Germline CDR1 is MNHEY and CDR2 is SMNVEV (reference sequence).

V gene TRBV5-6 combines with J gene TRBJ2-1, with TRBD2 identical over 12 bases. Germline CDR1 SGHDT, CDR2 YYEEEE. After removal of 4 bases from V and 2 bases from J, the junction contained 10 bases not matched to a gene. The CDR3 has 18 residues. The CDR3 region is CASSSRSSGRVPYNEQFF. The CDR3 DNA follows: TGTGCCAGCAGCAGCAGATCTAGCGGGAGGGTACCCTACAATGAGCAGTTCTTC. Variable domain in full (rest from reference TRBV5-6 and TRBJ2-1): DAGVTQSPTHLIKTRGQQVTLRCSPKSGHDTVSWYQQALGQGPQFIFQYYEEEERQRGNFPDRFSGHQFPNYSSELNVNALLLGDSALYLCASSSRSSGRVPYNEQFFGPGTRLTVL.

This clone has a handful of counts. This chain links TRBV9 with TRBJ2-1; no clear D gene. Trimming stripped 3 bases from V and 10 bases from J, with 8 bases between. CDR3 length equals 11 residues. Germline CDR1 and CDR2: SGDLS and YYNGEE. CDR3 loop: CASSDYREQFF. As DNA, the CDR3 is TGTGCCAGCAGCGACTATAGGGAGCAGTTCTTC.

J is TRBJ1-2 and V is TRBV7-9, with 7 bases fitting TRBD1. The CDR3 is made up of 15 amino acids. Germline CDR1 and CDR2: SEHNR and FQNEAQ (reference sequence). V shed 6 bases, J shed 0 bases, and the junction held 7 bases outside the gene matches. The CDR3 here is CASRKQGRSNYGYTF. The CDR3 DNA sequence: TGTGCCAGCAGAAAACAGGGGAGATCTAACTATGGCTACACCTTC.

For the CDR3, the DNA is TGCGCCAGCAGCCAAGGCCTGGGGTTGTCTGGAAACACCATATATTTT. Protein sequence: CASSQGLGLSGNTIYF. The chain has TRBV4-1 and TRBJ1-3; D is unclear. With 1 base removed from V and 1 base from J, the gap between germline ends came to 11 bases. From germline, CDR1 is MGHRA and CDR2 YSYEKL. CDR3 length equals 16 residues.

The chain recombines TRBV30 with TRBJ1-4; unclear D gene. V was clipped by 6 bases and J by 0 bases, with 5 bases between them. The CDR3 extends over 12 amino acids. Looked up from germline, CDR1 is GTSNPN and CDR2 is SVGIG (reference sequence). The CDR3 DNA follows: TGTGCCTGTATGTCAACTAATGAAAAACTGTTTTTT. It yields the protein CACMSTNEKLFF.

The rearrangement joins TRBV4-1 to TRBJ1-4, with D possibly TRBD1 on 5 matching bases. The CDR3 totals 14 residues. Germline lookup yields CDR1 MGHRA and CDR2 YSYEKL. V lost 4 bases, J lost 8 bases, and 14 bases lay in between. The CDR3 nucleotides are TGCGCCAGCAGCCGAGGGGAGTTAGTCGAAAAACTGTTTTTT. Its translation is CASSRGELVEKLFF.

The sample holds one count of this clone. The chain uses TRBV7-8 and TRBJ2-5; D possibly corresponds to TRBD2 (5 bases). The germline gives CDR1 SGHVS, CDR2 FQNEAQ. Trimming shortened V by 5 bases and J by 4 bases, and 17 bases separated the two germline ends. There are 15 residues in the CDR3. CDR3 region: CASSLRRGRTETQYF. The CDR3 DNA reads as TGTGCCAGCAGCCTCAGGAGAGGGAGAACAGAGACCCAGTACTTC.

V is TRBV30 and J is TRBJ2-1; D unresolved. This CDR3 is 12 amino acids long. CDR1 and CDR2 from the germline V gene are GTSNPN and SVGIG (reference sequence). V lost 0 bases and J lost 8, with 8 bases in between. CDR3 DNA sequence: TGTGCCTGGAGTGTATCCCTCCATGAGCAGTTCTTC. Protein sequence: CAWSVSLHEQFF.

The chain recombines TRBV7-2 with TRBJ2-5; D is ambiguous. CDR1 and CDR2 (germline): SGHTA, FQGNSA. CDR3 size: 13 residues. The germline V and J ends were trimmed by 1 base and 10 bases, with 13 bases remaining between them. In DNA, the CDR3 is TGTGCCAGCAGCTTAGTCATTGCAGCGAACCAGTACTTC. This gives the protein CASSLVIAANQYF.

The chain employs TRBV29-1 and TRBJ1-1; 9 nucleotides agree with TRBD1. Looked up from germline, CDR1 is SQVTM and CDR2 is ANQGSEA. CDR3 length: 16 residues. The V and J ends lost 4 bases and 1 base, in that order; junction bases with no gene match: 10. CDR3 nucleotides: TGCAGCGTTGCGGTTTATCGGGACAGGGCGAACACTGAAGCTTTCTTT. This gives the protein CSVAVYRDRANTEAFF.

This sequence joins TRBV11-3 and TRBJ2-7, with D possibly being TRBD2 (5 bases). Trimming pared 1 base from V and 5 bases from J, leaving 12 bases between. Germline-derived CDR1 and CDR2 are SGHNT and YENEEA. The CDR3 has 14 residues. CDR3 DNA: TGTGCCAGCAGCTTAGGAGGGTCGGGCAACGAGCAGTACTTC. It yields the protein CASSLGGSGNEQYF.

The V and J genes are TRBV28 and TRBJ2-1, with TRBD1 identical over 8 bases. The trim removed 6 bases at V and 3 bases at J, leaving 10 bases unmatched. Germline V gives CDR1 MDHEN, CDR2 SYDVKM. This CDR3 comprises 16 residues. CDR3 DNA: TGTGCCAGCAGCTCAGGGGGCGACCCAGGCTACAATGAGCAGTTCTTC. Protein product: CASSSGGDPGYNEQFF.

This clone has just one count. V usage is TRBV3-1 (or the pseudogene TRBV3-2) and J usage is TRBJ1-3; D gene ambiguous. Between the trimmed V and J ends, which lost 5 bases and 0 bases, there was a span of 5 bases. The germline V gene encodes CDR1 LGHDT and CDR2 YNNKEL (reference sequence). This CDR3 has 13 residues. The CDR3 reads CASSEHSGNTIYF. The CDR3 DNA follows: TGTGCCAGCAGCGAGCACTCTGGAAACACCATATATTTT.

V is TRBV6-4 and J is TRBJ2-1; D is perhaps TRBD1 or TRBD2 (6 bases each). The CDR3 contains 16 residues. Germline-derived CDR1 and CDR2 are MRHNA and SNTAGT. Trimming shortened V by 0 bases and J by 4 bases, and 13 bases separated the two germline ends. CDR3 sequence reads: CASSDSVGGGYNEQFF. CDR3 nucleotide sequence: TGTGCCAGCAGTGACTCGGTCGGGGGCGGATACAATGAGCAGTTCTTC.

This chain uses TRBV7-2 with TRBJ1-1; D gene unclear. V dropped 3 bases and J dropped 3 bases, with 11 bases sitting between them. Germline CDR1 and CDR2: SGHTA and FQGNSA. The CDR3 sequence is 14 residues long. CDR3: CASSLTPGDTEAFF. As DNA, the CDR3 is TGTGCCAGCAGCTTGACCCCGGGCGACACTGAAGCTTTCTTT.

This chain connects TRBV28 to TRBJ2-1; a weak D match, TRBD1 (5 bases). CDR1 and CDR2 (germline): MDHEN, SYDVKM. The CDR3 is 15 residues long. V gave up 3 bases and J gave up 10 bases, with 19 bases separating them. The CDR3, as DNA: TGTGCCAGCAGTTTTTGGACAACGGGCCAACGGGAGCAGTTCTTC. Translating it yields CASSFWTTGQREQFF.

This clone was detected a few times. The genes are TRBV5-4 and TRBJ2-1; D is unresolved. From germline, CDR1 is SGHNT and CDR2 YYREEE (reference sequence). V gave up 2 bases and J gave up 9 bases, with 9 bases separating them. The CDR3 loop spans 12 amino acids. The CDR3 DNA follows: TGTGCCAGCAGCTTAGAGTCGGGTGAGCAGTTCTTC. Translating it yields CASSLESGEQFF.

V usage is TRBV10-3 and J usage is TRBJ1-4; no clear D. Germline assignment: CDR1 ENHRY and CDR2 SYGVKD. Trimming removed 11 bases at V and 3 bases at J, with 13 bases between. The CDR3 consists of 13 residues. The CDR3 is CASRYGPNEKLFF. CDR3 coding DNA: TGTGCCTCCCGCTACGGACCTAATGAAAAACTGTTTTTT.

The chain couples TRBV6-2 or TRBV6-3 to TRBJ2-7, with D possibly being TRBD2 (5 bases). The CDR3 is 13 residues long. Deletions cut 5 bases from V and 3 bases from J, with 11 bases between. CDR1 and CDR2 (germline): MNHEY, SVGEGT. The CDR3 sequence is CASSRTLNYEQYF. The CDR3 region has the DNA TGTGCCAGCAGTCGGACTCTAAACTACGAGCAGTACTTC.

This rearrangement joins TRBV16 to TRBJ2-7; D may be TRBD2 (7 bases). Germline loops: CDR1 KGHSY, CDR2 FQNENV. The germline V and J ends were trimmed by 0 bases and 6 bases, with 15 bases remaining between them. The CDR3 is 15 amino acids. DNA for the CDR3: TGTGCCAGCAGCCAATCAATGCGGGGGCTCGGCGAGCAGTACTTC. Translation: CASSQSMRGLGEQYF.

This clone was counted only a few times. The genes are TRBV4-1 and TRBJ2-5, with D perhaps TRBD1 (8 bases). This CDR3 is 17 amino acids long. The ends were cut back, 1 base at V and 2 bases at J, with 17 bases in the middle. CDR1 and CDR2 from the germline V gene are MGHRA and YSYEKL. CDR3 region: CASSQVRGRGFQETQYF. The CDR3 bases are TGCGCCAGCAGCCAAGTCAGGGGGCGGGGGTTTCAAGAGACCCAGTACTTC.

V usage is TRBV6-1 and J usage is TRBJ2-5, with a weak D call TRBD1 (5 bases). V shed 3 bases and J shed 2 bases, with 16 bases lying between them. The germline V gene has CDR1 MNHNS and CDR2 SASEGT. This CDR3 is 16 amino acids long. Here the CDR3 reads CASSEGPYRGQETQYF. For the CDR3, the DNA is TGTGCCAGCAGTGAGGGGCCCTACAGAGGTCAAGAGACCCAGTACTTC.

The chain links TRBV15 to TRBJ2-1; D remains ambiguous. Germline CDR1 reads LNHNV; CDR2 reads YYDKDF (reference sequence). The CDR3 has 14 residues. With 0 bases removed from V and 5 bases from J, the gap between germline ends came to 8 bases. The CDR3 sequence is CATSRDLRDNEQFF. The CDR3 coding sequence is TGTGCCACCAGCAGAGATCTACGGGACAATGAGCAGTTCTTC. The full variable domain, in which reference TRBV15 and TRBJ2-1 provide the parts outside the CDR3, is DAMVIQNPRYQVTQFGKPVTLSCSQTLNHNVMYWYQQKSSQAPKLLFHYYDKDFNNEADTPDNFQSRRPNTSFCFLDIRSPGLGDTAMYLCATSRDLRDNEQFFGPGTRLTVL.

The chain combines TRBV11-3 with TRBJ2-3; tentatively, D is TRBD1 or TRBD2 (5 bases each). The CDR3 consists of 15 residues. CDR1 SGHNT and CDR2 YENEEA come from the germline V gene. Trimming took 3 bases from V and 3 from J, leaving 13 bases between them. The CDR3 reads CASSFRGTGTDTQYF. CDR3 coding DNA: TGTGCCAGCAGCTTCCGGGGCACGGGGACAGATACGCAGTATTTT. The full variable domain, with the rest looked up from reference TRBV11-3 and TRBJ2-3, is EAGVVQSPRYKIIEKKQPVAFWCNPISGHNTLYWYLQNLGQGPELLIRYENEEAVDDSQLPKDRFSAERLKGVDSTLKIQPAELGDSAVYLCASSFRGTGTDTQYFGPGTRLTVL.

This CDR3 reads CAWSGRGWYNYGYTF. CDR3 in DNA: TGTGCCTGGAGTGGCAGGGGGTGGTATAACTATGGCTACACCTTC. The chain is built from TRBV30 and TRBJ1-2; 7 positions agree with TRBD1. Germline CDR1 reads GTSNPN; CDR2 reads SVGIG (reference sequence). With V trimmed by 1 base and J by 1 base, 6 bases remained unmatched. This CDR3 has 15 amino acids. Together with reference TRBV30 and TRBJ1-2, the CDR3 gives the full variable domain: SQTIHQWPATLVQPVGSPLSLECTVEGTSNPNLYWYRQAAGRGLQLLFYSVGIGQISSEVPQNLSASRPQDRQFILSSKKLLLSDSGFYLCAWSGRGWYNYGYTFGSGTRLTVV.